These 14 T cell receptor beta chains came from one sample sequenced in a study of CD8 T cells in ankylosing spondylitis. TCRdb called the 5' RACE reads again in MiXCR, with one record for every CDR3 protein. The sample gives around 140,000 distinct CDR3 sequences, approximately 10% of which show up once; around 4.1% is in the top ten. Sequenced sample: blood, either unsorted or a sorted T cell fraction (not recorded which). These receptors were taken from a female donor with ankylosing spondylitis or in good health (not recorded which).

This clonotype was counted at least ten times. This chain uses TRBV10-2 with TRBJ2-3, with D maybe TRBD2 (7 bases). From germline, CDR1 is WSHSY and CDR2 SAAADI. Trimming left V 4 bases short and J 4 bases short, with 15 bases between. There are 15 residues in the CDR3. The CDR3 sequence: CASSGGGATADTQYF. The DNA for the CDR3 is TGCGCCAGCAGTGGAGGGGGGGCCACCGCAGATACGCAGTATTTT.

This clonotype was observed at least ten times. The chain is built from TRBV5-1 and TRBJ2-1, with D hard to call. CDR3 length: 14 amino acids. The V end lost 0 bases, the J end lost 9 bases, and 13 bases lay between the germline ends. The germline CDR1 and CDR2 sequences are SGHRS and YFSETQ. DNA of the CDR3: TGCGCCAGCAGCTTGGCGGACCCCCACGGTGAGCAGTTCTTC. Translated, it gives CASSLADPHGEQFF.

This clonotype was counted many times. The chain is built from TRBV9 and TRBJ1-1; D call uncertain. Germline CDR1 SGDLS, CDR2 YYNGEE. This CDR3 contains 15 residues. V lost 3 bases and J lost 1, with 13 bases in between. The CDR3 DNA reads TGTGCCAGCAGCGCCCTCCTGAATCCGAACACTGAAGCTTTCTTT. This codes for CASSALLNPNTEAFF.

This clonotype has at least ten counts. The chain links TRBV4-1 to TRBJ2-3, with D perhaps assigned TRBD1 or TRBD2 (5 bases each). Germline CDR1 and CDR2: MGHRA and YSYEKL. Trimming shortened V by 1 base and J by 4 bases, and 18 bases separated the two germline ends. CDR3 length: 17 residues. The CDR3 DNA reads TGCGCCAGCAGCCAAGTAGGGAGAGAAAGGGGCGCAGATACGCAGTATTTT. This encodes CASSQVGRERGADTQYF.

In its sample, this clonotype was seen a few times. CDR3 protein: CAISDRGGAGYGYTF. The CDR3 nucleotides are TGTGCCATCAGTGATCGGGGGGGCGCTGGGTATGGCTACACCTTC. The chain combines TRBV10-3 with TRBJ1-2; D might be TRBD1 (6 bases). From germline, CDR1 is ENHRY and CDR2 SYGVKD. V was pared by 3 bases and J by 5 bases, with 16 bases between. The CDR3 sequence is 15 residues long.

This clonotype has a count of ten or more. The genes are TRBV5-1 and TRBJ2-1; TRBD2 matches at 11 bases. CDR3 length equals 15 residues. Germline trimming cut 2 bases from V and 5 bases from J; bases unmatched to any gene: 3. The V gene's germline CDR1 is SGHRS and CDR2 YFSETQ. This chain's CDR3 is CASSFPSGRNNEQFF. The CDR3 coding sequence is TGCGCCAGCAGCTTCCCTAGCGGGAGGAACAATGAGCAGTTCTTC. The complete variable domain, with remaining parts taken from reference TRBV5-1 and TRBJ2-1, reads KAGVTQTPRYLIKTRGQQVTLSCSPISGHRSVSWYQQTPGQGLQFLFEYFSETQRNKGNFPGRFSGRQFSNSRSEMNVSTLELGDSALYLCASSFPSGRNNEQFFGPGTRLTVL.

This clonotype was recorded at least ten times. This CDR3 is CSRTFWETQYF. As DNA, the CDR3 is TGCAGTCGGACCTTTTGGGAGACCCAGTACTTC. The chain links TRBV20-1 to TRBJ2-5; no clear D. Germline V gene data show CDR1 as DFQATT and CDR2 as SNEGSKA (reference sequence). V was clipped by 8 bases and J by 5 bases, with 12 bases between them. The CDR3 is 11 amino acids.

The chain recombines TRBV20-1 with TRBJ1-4; D ambiguous. The CDR3 loop spans 14 amino acids. From germline, CDR1 is DFQATT and CDR2 SNEGSKA (reference sequence). Between the trimmed V and J ends, which lost 3 bases and 2 bases, there was a span of 10 bases. The CDR3 reads CSASWGGTNEKLFF. DNA of the CDR3: TGCAGTGCTAGTTGGGGTGGTACTAATGAAAAACTGTTTTTT.

Worth noting for this clonotype: A much larger clone differs by one base, so this may be a read error. This sequence joins TRBV7-9 and TRBJ2-3; D gene ambiguous. The CDR3 covers 14 residues. Per the germline V gene, CDR1 is SEHNR and CDR2 is FQNEAQ (reference sequence). Trimming pared 10 bases from V and 0 bases from J, leaving 14 bases between. The CDR3 loop is CATTARESTDTQYF. CDR3 nucleotide sequence: TGTGCCACCACCGCCCGCGAAAGCACAGATACGCAGTATTTT.

This clonotype was found many times. V usage is TRBV5-1 and J usage is TRBJ2-7, with a tentative D call TRBD2 (6 bases). CDR3 length equals 17 residues. V was cut by 5 bases and J by 0 bases, with 21 bases left in between. Germline V gives CDR1 SGHRS, CDR2 YFSETQ. The CDR3 reads CASRLYGSGDSSYEQYF. The CDR3 DNA reads TGCGCCAGCAGACTCTACGGCTCTGGGGACTCCTCCTACGAGCAGTACTTC.

This clonotype occurred many times. At one end the junction does not follow the germline gene, possibly because of a read error. V and J are TRBV5-1 and TRBJ2-5, with D tentatively TRBD2 (6 bases). The CDR3 totals 12 residues. CDR1 SGHRS and CDR2 YFSETQ come from the germline V gene. Written as DNA, the CDR3 is TGTGCCAGCAGCTTGGCGGGGGAGACCCAGTACTTC. It specifies CASSLAGETQYF.

On this clonotype itself: A junction end diverges from the germline sequence, so it may reflect a read error. The gene calls are TRBV12-3 or TRBV12-4 and TRBJ1-3; D ambiguous. CDR3 length equals 12 residues. CDR3 coding DNA: TGTGCCTGCATCCGTCCCCCAAACACTATATATTTT. This encodes CACIRPPNTIYF.

At least ten counts were recorded for this clonotype. The chain uses TRBV2 and TRBJ2-5; 12 nucleotides agree with TRBD1. The CDR3 has 14 residues. J lost 5 bases, V lost 8 bases, and 6 bases had no gene match. The V gene's germline CDR1 is SNHLY and CDR2 FYNNEI. The CDR3 region has the DNA TGTGCCAGCGGGACAGGGGGCGCGAGGGAGACCCAGTACTTC. Protein sequence: CASGTGGARETQYF.

The CDR3, as DNA: TGTGCCAGCAGCTTGATGGGCGCTGGAAACACCATATATTTT. It translates to CASSLMGAGNTIYF. The J gene is TRBJ1-3, the V gene TRBV7-9; D gene uncertain. The germline CDR1 and CDR2 sequences are SEHNR and FQNEAQ (reference sequence). V shed 3 bases and J shed 2 bases, with 8 bases lying between them. The CDR3 consists of 14 residues. The whole variable domain, filled in from reference TRBV7-9 and TRBJ1-3, reads DTGVSQNPRHKITKRGQNVTFRCDPISEHNRLYWYRQTLGQGPEFLTYFQNEAQLEKSRLLSDRFSAERPKGSFSTLEIQRTEQGDSAMYLCASSLMGAGNTIYFGEGSWLTVV.